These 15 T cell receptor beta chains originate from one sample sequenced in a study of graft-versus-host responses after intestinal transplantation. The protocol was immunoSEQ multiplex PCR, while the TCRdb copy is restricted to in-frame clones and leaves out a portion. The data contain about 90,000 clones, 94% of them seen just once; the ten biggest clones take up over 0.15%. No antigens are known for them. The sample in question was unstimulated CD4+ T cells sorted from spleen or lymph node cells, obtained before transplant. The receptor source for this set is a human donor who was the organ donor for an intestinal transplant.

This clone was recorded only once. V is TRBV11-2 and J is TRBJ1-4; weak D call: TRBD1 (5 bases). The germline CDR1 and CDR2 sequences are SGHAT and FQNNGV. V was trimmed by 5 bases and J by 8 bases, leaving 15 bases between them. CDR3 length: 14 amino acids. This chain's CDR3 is CASSAPRDREKLFF. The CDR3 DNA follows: TGTGCCAGCAGCGCGCCTCGGGACCGAGAAAAACTGTTTTTT.

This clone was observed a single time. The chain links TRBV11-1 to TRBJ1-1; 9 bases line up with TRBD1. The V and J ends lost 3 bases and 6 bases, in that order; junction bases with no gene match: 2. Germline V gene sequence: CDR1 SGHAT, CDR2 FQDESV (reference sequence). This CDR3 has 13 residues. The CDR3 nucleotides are TGTGCCAGCAGCTTGGACAGGGGCGCTGAAGCTTTCTTT. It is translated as CASSLDRGAEAFF.

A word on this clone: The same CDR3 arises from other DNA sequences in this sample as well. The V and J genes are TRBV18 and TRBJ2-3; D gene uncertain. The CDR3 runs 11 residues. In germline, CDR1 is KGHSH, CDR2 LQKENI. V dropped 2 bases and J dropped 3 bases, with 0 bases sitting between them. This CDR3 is CASSPTDTQYF. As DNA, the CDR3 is TGTGCCAGCTCACCAACAGATACGCAGTATTTT.

The CDR3 coding sequence is TGTGCCAGCGGAAGGCAACAGCTGAACACTGAAGCTTTCTTT. Translating gives CASGRQQLNTEAFF. V and J are TRBV6-5 and TRBJ1-1; no firm D call. Germline V gene lookup returns CDR1 MNHEY and CDR2 SVGAGI. V was cut by 8 bases and J by 0 bases, with 13 bases left in between. CDR3 size: 14 residues.

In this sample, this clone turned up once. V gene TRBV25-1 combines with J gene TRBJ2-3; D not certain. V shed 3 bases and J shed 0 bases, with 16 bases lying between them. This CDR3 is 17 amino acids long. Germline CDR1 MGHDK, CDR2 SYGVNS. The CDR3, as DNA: TGTGCCAGCAGTGATAGTTACAACCCCATTAGCACAGATACGCAGTATTTT. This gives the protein CASSDSYNPISTDTQYF.

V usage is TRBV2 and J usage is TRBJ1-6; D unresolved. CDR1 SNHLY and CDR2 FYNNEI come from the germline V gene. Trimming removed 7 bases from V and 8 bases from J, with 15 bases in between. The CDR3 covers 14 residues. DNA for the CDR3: TGTGCCAGCAAAGGTCGGACCACTGATTCACCCCTCCACTTT. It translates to CASKGRTTDSPLHF. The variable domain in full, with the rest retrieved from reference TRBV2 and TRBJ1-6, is EPEVTQTPSHQVTQMGQEVILRCVPISNHLYFYWYRQILGQKVEFLVSFYNNEISEKSEIFDDQFSVERPDGSNFTLKIRSTKLEDSAMYFCASKGRTTDSPLHFGNGTRLTVT.

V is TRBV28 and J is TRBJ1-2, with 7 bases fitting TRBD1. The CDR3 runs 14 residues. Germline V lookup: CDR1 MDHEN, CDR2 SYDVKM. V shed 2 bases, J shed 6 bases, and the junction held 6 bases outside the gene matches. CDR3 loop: CASSLIDRADGYTF. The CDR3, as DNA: TGTGCCAGCAGTTTAATCGACAGGGCAGATGGCTACACCTTC.

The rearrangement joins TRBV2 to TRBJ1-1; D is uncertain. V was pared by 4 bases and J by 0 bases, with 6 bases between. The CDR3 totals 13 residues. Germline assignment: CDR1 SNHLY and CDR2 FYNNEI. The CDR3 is CASSVDVNTEAFF. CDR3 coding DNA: TGTGCCAGCAGTGTCGATGTGAACACTGAAGCTTTCTTT.

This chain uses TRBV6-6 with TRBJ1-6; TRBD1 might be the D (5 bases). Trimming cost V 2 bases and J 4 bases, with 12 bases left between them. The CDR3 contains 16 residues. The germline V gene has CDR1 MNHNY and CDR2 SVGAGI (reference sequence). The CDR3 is CASSYMGWGYNSPLHF. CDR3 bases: TGTGCCAGCAGTTACATGGGGTGGGGGTATAATTCACCCCTCCACTTT.

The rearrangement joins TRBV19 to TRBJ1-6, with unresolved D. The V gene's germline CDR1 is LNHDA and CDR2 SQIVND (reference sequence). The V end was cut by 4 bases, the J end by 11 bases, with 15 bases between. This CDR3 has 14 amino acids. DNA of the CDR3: TGTGCCAGTAGTACCTCGGTTGAGGGTACACCCCTCCACTTT. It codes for CASSTSVEGTPLHF. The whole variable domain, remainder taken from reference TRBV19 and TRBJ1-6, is DGGITQSPKYLFRKEGQNVTLSCEQNLNHDAMYWYRQDPGQGLRLIYYSQIVNDFQKGDIAEGYSVSREKKESFPLTVTSAQKNPTAFYLCASSTSVEGTPLHFGNGTRLTVT.

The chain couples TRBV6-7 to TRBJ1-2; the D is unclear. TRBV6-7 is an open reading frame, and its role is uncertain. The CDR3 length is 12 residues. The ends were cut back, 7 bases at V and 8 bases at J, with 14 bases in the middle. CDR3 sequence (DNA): TGTGCCAGCACCCCCGTCGTGAACGGCTACACCTTC. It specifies CASTPVVNGYTF.

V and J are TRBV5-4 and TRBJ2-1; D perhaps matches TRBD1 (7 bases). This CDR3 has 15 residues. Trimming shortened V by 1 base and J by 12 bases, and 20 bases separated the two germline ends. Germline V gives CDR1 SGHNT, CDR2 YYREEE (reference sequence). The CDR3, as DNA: TGTGCCAGCAGCTTGTTCGGCAGGGGGGATCCCGGGCAGTTCTTC. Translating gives CASSLFGRGDPGQFF.

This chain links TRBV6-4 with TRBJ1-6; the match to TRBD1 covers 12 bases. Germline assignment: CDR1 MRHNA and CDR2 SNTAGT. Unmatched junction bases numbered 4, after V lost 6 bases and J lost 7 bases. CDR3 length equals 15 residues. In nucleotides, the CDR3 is TGTGCCAGCAGGGGGGACAGGGGGCGGAATTCACCCCTCCACTTT. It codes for CASRGDRGRNSPLHF.

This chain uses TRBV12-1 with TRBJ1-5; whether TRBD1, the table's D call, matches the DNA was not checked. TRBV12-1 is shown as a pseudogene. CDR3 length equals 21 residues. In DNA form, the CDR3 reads TGTGCCAGCAGCTTTGACTTCGTCCGACAGGGGACTAAGCATAGCAATCAGCCCCAGCATTTT. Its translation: CASSFDFVRQGTKHSNQPQHF.

The CDR3 coding sequence is TGTGCCCACGCGGGGGGACGAAGCACAGATACGCAGTATTTT. Encoded protein: CAHAGGRSTDTQYF. The rearrangement joins TRBV10-3 to TRBJ2-3; TRBD2 matches at 8 bases. The CDR3 loop spans 14 amino acids. The trim removed 11 bases at V and 0 bases at J, leaving 7 bases unmatched. Germline values: CDR1 ENHRY, CDR2 SYGVKD.